A single sample is the source of the 19 T cell receptor beta chains below, sequenced in a study of shared clonotypes between healthy human individuals. TCRdb's copy holds only in-frame clones and misses some; the assay was immunoSEQ multiplex PCR. The sample has 1.6 million or so clones, roughly 96% seen once. Sample: naive CD4+ T cells sorted from blood. As to subset: CD45RA+ positively selected. The origin of the receptors is a young man in good health.

Regarding this clone: The junction does not match germline at one end; this may be a read error. The rearrangement uses TRBV7-7 and TRBJ2-1, with 7 bases matching TRBD2. This CDR3 is 15 amino acids long. CDR1 and CDR2 from the germline V gene are SSHAT and FNYEAQ (reference sequence). CDR3 amino acids: CASSISAGVFNEQFF. The DNA for the CDR3 is TGTGCTAGCAGCATATCGGCGGGAGTTTTTAATGAGCAGTTCTTC.

A remark on this clone: Within the sample, other DNA sequences also encode this same CDR3. The rearrangement links TRBV9 to TRBJ1-5; possibly TRBD1 for D (5 bases). V was shortened by 2 bases and J by 4 bases, with 13 bases between the two germline ends. The germline CDR1 and CDR2 sequences are SGDLS and YYNGEE. CDR3 size: 15 residues. CDR3: CASSVAGDRNQPQHF. In nucleotides, the CDR3 is TGTGCCAGCAGCGTCGCGGGGGACCGAAATCAGCCCCAGCATTTT.

V gene TRBV19 combines with J gene TRBJ1-5; 9 bases map to TRBD1. The CDR3 loop spans 14 amino acids. Germline V CDR1 and CDR2: LNHDA, SQIVND (reference sequence). J gave up 4 bases and V 5 bases, and 3 bases lay outside the gene matches. In nucleotides, the CDR3 is TGTGCCAGTAGTCCCGGACAGGGGAATCAGCCCCAGCATTTT. As protein: CASSPGQGNQPQHF.

The genes are TRBV11-2 and TRBJ2-7, with D uncertain. The V and J ends lost 3 bases and 6 bases respectively, with 6 bases between them. The CDR3 runs 11 residues. Germline V gene lookup returns CDR1 SGHAT and CDR2 FQNNGV. The CDR3 reads CASSFSREQYF. The CDR3 DNA reads TGTGCCAGCAGCTTTTCGCGCGAGCAGTACTTC.

The chain is built from TRBV7-9 and TRBJ2-7; 11 bases line up with TRBD1. Germline V gene sequence: CDR1 SEHNR, CDR2 FQNEAQ (reference sequence). The CDR3 totals 16 residues. J gave up 2 bases and V 5 bases, and 8 bases lay outside the gene matches. The CDR3 region is CASSGTGTGGAYEQYF. DNA for the CDR3: TGTGCCAGCAGCGGAACCGGGACAGGGGGTGCCTACGAGCAGTACTTC.

The CDR3 bases are TGCGCCAGCAGCCTCGGACTCCTCTTTGGTAATGAGCAGTTCTTC. Translated, it gives CASSLGLLFGNEQFF. The V call is TRBV5-1, the J call TRBJ2-1; a weak D match, TRBD2 (5 bases). The CDR3 length is 15 residues. CDR1 and CDR2 (germline): SGHRS, YFSETQ. V shed 4 bases and J shed 7 bases, with 18 bases lying between them.

J is TRBJ2-5 and V is TRBV28; D uncertain. V dropped 5 bases and J dropped 5 bases, with 6 bases sitting between them. Germline lookup yields CDR1 MDHEN and CDR2 SYDVKM. The length of the CDR3 is 11 residues. The CDR3 here is CASSPMETQYF. The CDR3 bases are TGTGCCAGCAGTCCCATGGAGACCCAGTACTTC.

On this clone: Other DNA sequences in this specimen translate into the identical CDR3. The chain links TRBV5-8 to TRBJ1-5; the match to TRBD1 covers 8 bases. V shed 0 bases and J 4 bases; nucleotides not matched to a gene: 3. The germline V gene has CDR1 SGHTS and CDR2 YDEGEE. This CDR3 comprises 15 residues. The CDR3 DNA reads as TGTGCCAGCAGCTTGGACAGGGGGGGGAATCAGCCCCAGCATTTT. Amino acids: CASSLDRGGNQPQHF.

V gene TRBV28 combines with J gene TRBJ1-2; D perhaps matches TRBD1 (6 bases). In germline, CDR1 is MDHEN, CDR2 SYDVKM. The CDR3 is 14 residues long. Trimming shortened V by 5 bases and J by 4 bases, and 14 bases separated the two germline ends. In DNA, the CDR3 is TGTGCCAGCAGTCCCCCGACAGGTCCCTATGGCTACACCTTC. Amino acids: CASSPPTGPYGYTF.

The chain's CDR3 is CASSPLGLDTEAFF. The DNA of the CDR3 is TGTGCCAGCAGCCCCCTAGGTTTGGACACTGAAGCTTTCTTT. V gene TRBV7-2 combines with J gene TRBJ1-1; D ambiguous. The CDR3 loop spans 14 amino acids. Between the trimmed V and J ends, which lost 5 bases and 3 bases, there was a span of 13 bases. Germline-derived CDR1 and CDR2 are SGHTA and FQGNSA.

This chain joins TRBV9 and TRBJ2-1; 9 nucleotides agree with TRBD2. Germline CDR1 reads SGDLS; CDR2 reads YYNGEE. V gave up 3 bases and J gave up 9 bases; unmatched junction bases: 4. There are 13 residues in the CDR3. The CDR3: CASSEAGGVEQFF. As DNA, the CDR3 is TGTGCCAGCAGCGAGGCGGGAGGGGTTGAGCAGTTCTTC.

V usage is TRBV9 and J usage is TRBJ2-3, with D maybe TRBD2 (5 bases). The V end was cut by 0 bases, the J end by 6 bases, with 14 bases between. The CDR3 has 15 amino acids. The V gene's germline CDR1 is SGDLS and CDR2 YYNGEE. The CDR3 nucleotides are TGTGCCAGCAGCGTAGCCTCACTAGTTTCCGATACGCAGTATTTT. Protein sequence: CASSVASLVSDTQYF.

This chain links TRBV11-2 with TRBJ2-3; 11 bases agree with TRBD2. This CDR3 is 15 amino acids long. The V gene end was trimmed by 5 bases and the J gene end by 4 bases; junction bases not matched to a gene: 5. Per germline, CDR1 SGHAT and CDR2 FQNNGV. CDR3 region: CASSPLAGGADTQYF. As DNA, the CDR3 is TGTGCCAGCAGCCCCTTAGCGGGAGGGGCAGATACGCAGTATTTT.

The gene calls are TRBV10-3 and TRBJ1-1, with D tentatively TRBD1 (5 bases). With 7 bases removed from V and 3 bases from J, the gap between germline ends came to 12 bases. CDR1 ENHRY and CDR2 SYGVKD come from the germline V gene. CDR3 length equals 13 residues. The DNA of the CDR3 is TGTGCCATCATGGGGGTTTTAGACACTGAAGCTTTCTTT. Protein sequence: CAIMGVLDTEAFF.

This sequence joins TRBV4-1 and TRBJ1-1; D is uncertain. Per germline, CDR1 MGHRA and CDR2 YSYEKL. The CDR3 is 13 residues long. V gave up 4 bases and J gave up 7 bases, with 13 bases separating them. The CDR3 DNA reads TGCGCCAGCAGCCTAGGACTGGACGTTGAAGCTTTCTTT. It codes for CASSLGLDVEAFF.

V gene TRBV9 combines with J gene TRBJ2-6, with a tentative D call TRBD2 (6 bases). V was cut by 0 bases and J by 0 bases, with 22 bases left in between. The CDR3 runs 21 residues. Germline CDR1 reads SGDLS; CDR2 reads YYNGEE. The CDR3: CASSVVGRSWGTRSGANVLTF. In DNA form, the CDR3 reads TGTGCCAGCAGCGTAGTAGGGAGGTCGTGGGGGACTCGCTCTGGGGCCAACGTCCTGACTTTC.

The V call is TRBV18, the J call TRBJ1-5; TRBD1 is a possible D gene (5 bases). There are 16 residues in the CDR3. CDR1 and CDR2 (germline): KGHSH, LQKENI. Trimming shortened V by 3 bases and J by 5 bases, and 17 bases separated the two germline ends. The CDR3 here is CASSPTGTRADQPQHF. CDR3 DNA: TGTGCCAGCTCACCTACGGGGACGAGGGCGGATCAGCCCCAGCATTTT. The whole variable domain, filled in from reference TRBV18 and TRBJ1-5, reads NAGVMQNPRHLVRRRGQEARLRCSPMKGHSHVYWYRQLPEEGLKFMVYLQKENIIDESGMPKERFSAEFPKEGPSILRIQQVVRGDSAAYFCASSPTGTRADQPQHFGDGTRLSIL.

The J gene is TRBJ2-3, the V gene TRBV11-2; 7 nucleotides line up with TRBD1. V lost 5 bases to trimming and J lost 0 bases; unmatched junction nucleotides: 5. CDR1 and CDR2 from the germline V gene are SGHAT and FQNNGV. The CDR3 loop spans 15 amino acids. The CDR3 DNA is TGTGCCAGCAGCCCAAGGGACAGTAGCACAGATACGCAGTATTTT. It specifies CASSPRDSSTDTQYF.

CDR3 coding DNA: TGTGCCAGCAGTCAACAGGGCCATTGGGAGACCCAGTACTTC. This translates into CASSQQGHWETQYF. This sequence joins TRBV27 and TRBJ2-5; possibly TRBD1 for D (6 bases). Germline CDR1 MNHEY, CDR2 SMNVEV (reference sequence). The CDR3 is 14 amino acids. V lost 5 bases, J lost 5 bases, and 15 bases lay in between.